This TCR beta chain was identified in a study of CD8 T cells in Susac syndrome. RNA totalling 0.5 to 1 ug underwent reverse transcription with random hexamers. TCRdb re-analysed the immunoSEQ multiplex PCR reads in MiXCR, keeping a single row per CDR3 protein. Of some 180,000 distinct CDR3 sequences in the sample, under 95% were seen once. V was cut by 5 bases and J by 5 bases, with 12 bases left in between. Germline values: CDR1 LNHDA, CDR2 SQIVND (reference sequence). The CDR3 has 13 residues. The sequenced sample was CD4+ T cells from PBMCs. The chain carries TRBV19 and TRBJ1-1; perhaps TRBD1 as D (6 bases). This sequence was found in a human donor in good health. The CDR3 DNA reads TGTGCCAGTAGTGCGAACCAGGGGACTGAAGCTTTCTTT. It specifies CASSANQGTEAFF.